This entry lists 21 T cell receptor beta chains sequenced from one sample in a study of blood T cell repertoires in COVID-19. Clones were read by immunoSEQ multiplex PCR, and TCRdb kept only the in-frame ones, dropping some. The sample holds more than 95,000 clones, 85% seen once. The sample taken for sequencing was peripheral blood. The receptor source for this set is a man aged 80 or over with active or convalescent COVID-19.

CDR3 sequence: CATSRDRQGLGYTF. The CDR3 region has the DNA TGTGCCACCAGCAGGGACCGACAGGGTCTCGGCTACACCTTC. The chain combines TRBV15 with TRBJ1-2, with TRBD1 matching over 7 bases. The CDR3 loop spans 14 amino acids. Per the germline V gene, CDR1 is LNHNV and CDR2 is YYDKDF (reference sequence). V lost 3 bases, J lost 8 bases, and 9 bases stayed unmatched.

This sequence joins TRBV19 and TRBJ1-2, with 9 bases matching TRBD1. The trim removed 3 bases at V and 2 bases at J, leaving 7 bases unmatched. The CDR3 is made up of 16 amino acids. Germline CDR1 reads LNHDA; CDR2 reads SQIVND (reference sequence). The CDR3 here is CASSITHRGQNYGYTF. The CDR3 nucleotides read TGTGCCAGTAGTATCACTCACAGGGGGCAGAACTATGGCTACACCTTC.

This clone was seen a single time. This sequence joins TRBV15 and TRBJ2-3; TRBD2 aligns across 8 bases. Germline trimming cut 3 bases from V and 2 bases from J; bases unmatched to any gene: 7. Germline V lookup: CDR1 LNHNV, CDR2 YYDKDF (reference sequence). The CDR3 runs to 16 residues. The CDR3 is CATSRGSGEPTDTQYF. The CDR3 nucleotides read TGTGCCACCAGCAGGGGTAGCGGGGAACCCACAGATACGCAGTATTTT.

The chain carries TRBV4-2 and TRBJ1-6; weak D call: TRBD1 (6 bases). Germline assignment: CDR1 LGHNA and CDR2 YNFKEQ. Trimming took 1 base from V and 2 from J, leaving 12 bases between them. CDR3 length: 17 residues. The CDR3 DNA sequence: TGTGCCAGCAGCCAAGTTGGGGGCCCGGCCTATAATTCACCCCTCCACTTT. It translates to CASSQVGGPAYNSPLHF.

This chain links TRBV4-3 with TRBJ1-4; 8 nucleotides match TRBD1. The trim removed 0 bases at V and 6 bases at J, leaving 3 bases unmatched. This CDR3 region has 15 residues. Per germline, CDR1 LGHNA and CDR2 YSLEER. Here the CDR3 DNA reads TGCGCCAGCAGCCAAGATAACAGGGGGGATGAAAAACTGTTTTTT. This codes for CASSQDNRGDEKLFF.

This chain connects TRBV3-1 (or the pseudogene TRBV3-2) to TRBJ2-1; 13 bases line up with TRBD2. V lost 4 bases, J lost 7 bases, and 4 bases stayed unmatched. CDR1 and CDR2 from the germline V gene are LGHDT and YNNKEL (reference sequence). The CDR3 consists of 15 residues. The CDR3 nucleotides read TGTGCCAGCAGCCCGACTAGCGGGGGGCTTAATGAGCAGTTCTTC. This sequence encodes CASSPTSGGLNEQFF.

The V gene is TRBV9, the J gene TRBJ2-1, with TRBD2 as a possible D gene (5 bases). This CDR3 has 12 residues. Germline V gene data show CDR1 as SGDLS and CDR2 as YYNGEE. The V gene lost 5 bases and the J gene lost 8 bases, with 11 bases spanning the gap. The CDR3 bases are TGTGCCAGCAGTGGAGGAGGCGATGAGCAGTTCTTC. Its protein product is CASSGGGDEQFF.

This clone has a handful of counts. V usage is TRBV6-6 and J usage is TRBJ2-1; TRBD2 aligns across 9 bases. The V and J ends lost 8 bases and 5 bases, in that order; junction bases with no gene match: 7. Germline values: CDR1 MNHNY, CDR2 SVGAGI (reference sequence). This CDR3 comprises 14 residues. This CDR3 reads CASRRLAADNEQFF. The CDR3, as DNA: TGTGCCAGCCGCCGACTAGCGGCCGACAATGAGCAGTTCTTC.

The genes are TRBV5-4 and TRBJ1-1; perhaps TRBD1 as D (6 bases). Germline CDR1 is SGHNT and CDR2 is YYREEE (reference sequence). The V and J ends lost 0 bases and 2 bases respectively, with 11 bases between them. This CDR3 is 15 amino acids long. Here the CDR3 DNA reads TGTGCCAGCAGCTTGGCCGGGGGGGGCAACACTGAAGCTTTCTTT. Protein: CASSLAGGGNTEAFF.

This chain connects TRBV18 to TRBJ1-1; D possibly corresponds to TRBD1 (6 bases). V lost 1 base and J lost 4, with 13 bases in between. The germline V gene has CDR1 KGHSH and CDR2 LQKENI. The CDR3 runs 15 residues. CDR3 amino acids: CASSPRGGLSTEAFF. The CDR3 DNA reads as TGTGCCAGCTCACCACGGGGGGGGCTAAGCACTGAAGCTTTCTTT.

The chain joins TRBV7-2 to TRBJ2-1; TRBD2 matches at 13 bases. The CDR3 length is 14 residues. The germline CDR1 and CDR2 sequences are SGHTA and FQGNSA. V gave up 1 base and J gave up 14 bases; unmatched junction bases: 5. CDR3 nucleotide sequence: TGTGCCAGCAGCTTAGGGACTAGCGGGAGAGCTAAGTTCTTC. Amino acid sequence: CASSLGTSGRAKFF. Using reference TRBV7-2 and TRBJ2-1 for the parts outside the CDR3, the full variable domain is GAGVSQSPSNKVTEKGKDVELRCDPISGHTALYWYRQSLGQGLEFLIYFQGNSAPDKSGLPSDRFSAERTGGSVSTLTIQRTQQEDSAVYLCASSLGTSGRAKFFGPGTRLTVL.

CDR3 in amino acids: CAWSLGFGAADYF. CDR3 nucleotide sequence: TGTGCCTGGAGTCTCGGGTTCGGCGCCGCCGACTACTTC. The chain has TRBV30 and TRBJ2-7, with D unresolved. The V gene's germline CDR1 is GTSNPN and CDR2 SVGIG (reference sequence). The CDR3 sequence is 13 residues long. V dropped 2 bases and J dropped 13 bases, with 21 bases sitting between them.

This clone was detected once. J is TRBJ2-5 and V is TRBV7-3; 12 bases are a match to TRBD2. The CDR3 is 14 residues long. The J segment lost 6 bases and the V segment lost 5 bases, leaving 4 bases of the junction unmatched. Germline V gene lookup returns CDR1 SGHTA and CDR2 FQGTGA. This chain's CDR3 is CASSPSGGAQTQYF. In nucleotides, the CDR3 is TGTGCCAGCAGCCCTAGCGGGGGGGCCCAGACCCAGTACTTC.

The CDR3 DNA is TGTGCCAGCAGCCAATCCGGGACAGGGGGCTTGGGCGGGGAGCTGTTTTTT. Translated, it gives CASSQSGTGGLGGELFF. The V gene is TRBV3-1 (or the pseudogene TRBV3-2), the J gene TRBJ2-2, with 12 positions matching TRBD1. The germline CDR1 and CDR2 sequences are LGHDT and YNNKEL (reference sequence). V was clipped by 2 bases and J by 7 bases; unmatched bases: 8. This CDR3 comprises 17 residues.

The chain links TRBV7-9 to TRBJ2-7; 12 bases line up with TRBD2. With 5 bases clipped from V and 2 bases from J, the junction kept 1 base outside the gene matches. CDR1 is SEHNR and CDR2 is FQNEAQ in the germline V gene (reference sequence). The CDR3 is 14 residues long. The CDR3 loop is CASSPSGGAYEQYF. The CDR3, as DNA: TGTGCCAGCAGCCCTAGCGGGGGGGCCTACGAGCAGTACTTC.

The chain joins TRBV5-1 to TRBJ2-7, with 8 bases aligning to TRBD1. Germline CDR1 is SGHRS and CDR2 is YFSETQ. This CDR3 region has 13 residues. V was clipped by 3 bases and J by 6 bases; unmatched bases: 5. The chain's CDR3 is CASSSGQGGEQYF. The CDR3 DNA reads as TGCGCCAGCAGCTCCGGACAGGGTGGCGAGCAGTACTTC.

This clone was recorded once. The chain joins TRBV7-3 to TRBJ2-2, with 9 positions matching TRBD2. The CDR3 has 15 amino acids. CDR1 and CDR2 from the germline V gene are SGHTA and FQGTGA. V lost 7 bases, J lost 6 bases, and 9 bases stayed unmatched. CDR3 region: CASTVTGTSSGELFF. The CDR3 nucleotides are TGTGCCAGCACTGTTACCGGGACTAGCTCCGGGGAGCTGTTTTTT.

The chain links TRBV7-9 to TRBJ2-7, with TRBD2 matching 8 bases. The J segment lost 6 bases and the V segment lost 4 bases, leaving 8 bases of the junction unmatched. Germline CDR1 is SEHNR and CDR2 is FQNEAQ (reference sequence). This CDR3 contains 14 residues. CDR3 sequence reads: CASSYTIRGGEQYF. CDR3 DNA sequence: TGTGCCAGCAGCTATACCATCCGGGGGGGCGAGCAGTACTTC.

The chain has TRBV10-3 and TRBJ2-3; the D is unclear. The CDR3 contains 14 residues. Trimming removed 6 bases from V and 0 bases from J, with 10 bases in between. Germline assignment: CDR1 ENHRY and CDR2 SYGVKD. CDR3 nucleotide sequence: TGTGCCATCAGGTCGGGTTTTAGCACAGATACGCAGTATTTT. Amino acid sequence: CAIRSGFSTDTQYF.

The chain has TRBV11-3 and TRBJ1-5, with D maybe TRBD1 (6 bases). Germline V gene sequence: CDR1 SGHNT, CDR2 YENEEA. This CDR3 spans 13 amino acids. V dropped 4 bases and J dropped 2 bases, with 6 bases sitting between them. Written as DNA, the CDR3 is TGTGCCAGCAGCTACAGGGGCAATCAGCCCCAGCATTTT. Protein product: CASSYRGNQPQHF. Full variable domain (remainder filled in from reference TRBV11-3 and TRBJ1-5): EAGVVQSPRYKIIEKKQPVAFWCNPISGHNTLYWYLQNLGQGPELLIRYENEEAVDDSQLPKDRFSAERLKGVDSTLKIQPAELGDSAVYLCASSYRGNQPQHFGDGTRLSIL.

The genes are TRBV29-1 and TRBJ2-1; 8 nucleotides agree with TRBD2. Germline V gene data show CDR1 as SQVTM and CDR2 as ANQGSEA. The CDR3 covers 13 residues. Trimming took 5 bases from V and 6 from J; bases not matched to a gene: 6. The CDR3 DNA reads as TGCAGCGTTAGAAGCGGGAGCCTCAATGAGCAGTTCTTC. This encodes CSVRSGSLNEQFF.